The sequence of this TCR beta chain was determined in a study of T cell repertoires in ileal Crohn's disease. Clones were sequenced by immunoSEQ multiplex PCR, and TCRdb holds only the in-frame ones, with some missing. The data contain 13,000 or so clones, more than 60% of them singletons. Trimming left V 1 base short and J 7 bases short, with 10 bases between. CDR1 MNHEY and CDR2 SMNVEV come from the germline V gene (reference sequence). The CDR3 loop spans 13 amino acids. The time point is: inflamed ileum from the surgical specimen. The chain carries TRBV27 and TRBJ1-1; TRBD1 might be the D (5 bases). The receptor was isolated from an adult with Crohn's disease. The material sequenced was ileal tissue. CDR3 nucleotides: TGTGCCAGCAGTTTATTTCCGGGGGATGAAGCTTTCTTT. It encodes CASSLFPGDEAFF.